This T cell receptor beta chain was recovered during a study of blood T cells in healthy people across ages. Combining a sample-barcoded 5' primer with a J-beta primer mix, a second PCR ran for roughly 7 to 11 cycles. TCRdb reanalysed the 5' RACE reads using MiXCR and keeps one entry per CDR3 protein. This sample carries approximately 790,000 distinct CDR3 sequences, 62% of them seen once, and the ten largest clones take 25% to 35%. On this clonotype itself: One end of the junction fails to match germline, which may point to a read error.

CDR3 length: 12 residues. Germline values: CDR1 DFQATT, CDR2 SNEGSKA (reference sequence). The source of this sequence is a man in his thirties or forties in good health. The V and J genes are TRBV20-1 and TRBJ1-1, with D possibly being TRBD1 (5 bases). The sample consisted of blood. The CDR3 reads CSAWGLNTEAFF. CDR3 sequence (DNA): TGCAGTGCGTGGGGCCTGAACACCGAAGCTTTCTTT.